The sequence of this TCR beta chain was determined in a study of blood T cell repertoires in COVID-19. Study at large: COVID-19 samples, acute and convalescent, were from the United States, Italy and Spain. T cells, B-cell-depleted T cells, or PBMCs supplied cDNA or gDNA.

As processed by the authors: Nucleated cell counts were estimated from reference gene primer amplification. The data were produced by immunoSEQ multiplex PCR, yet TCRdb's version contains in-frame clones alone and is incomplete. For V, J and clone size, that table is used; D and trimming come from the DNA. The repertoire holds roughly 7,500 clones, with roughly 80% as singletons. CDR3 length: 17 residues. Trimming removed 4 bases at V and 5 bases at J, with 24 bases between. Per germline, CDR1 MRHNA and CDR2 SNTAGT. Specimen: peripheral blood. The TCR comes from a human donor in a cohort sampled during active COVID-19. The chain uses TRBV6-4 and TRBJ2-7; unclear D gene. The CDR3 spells CASSALARVLPKDEQYF. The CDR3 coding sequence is TGTGCCAGCAGTGCCCTCGCACGGGTCCTCCCCAAGGACGAGCAGTACTTC.